Below, 24 T cell receptor beta chains from the same sample are listed, as sequenced in a study of T cell changes during pregnancy in multiple sclerosis. Assay used: immunoSEQ multiplex PCR; TCRdb lists only in-frame clones, some missing. The sample has about 62,000 clones, about 88% seen once. Sequenced here: peripheral blood, sampled in the first trimester of pregnancy. Source of these receptors: a female donor with multiple sclerosis, enrolled in a pregnancy study.

The chain links TRBV16 to TRBJ2-1; 9 bases line up with TRBD1. Germline lookup yields CDR1 KGHSY and CDR2 FQNENV. The trim removed 5 bases at V and 7 bases at J, leaving 6 bases unmatched. The CDR3 runs to 14 residues. The CDR3: CASSSHRGLNEQFF. The CDR3 DNA is TGTGCCAGCAGCTCACACAGGGGGCTTAATGAGCAGTTCTTC.

The chain links TRBV4-3 to TRBJ2-7; a weak D match, TRBD2 (6 bases). CDR1 is LGHNA and CDR2 is YSLEER in the germline V gene. Trimming pared 1 base from V and 2 bases from J, leaving 15 bases between. The CDR3 loop spans 16 amino acids. In DNA, the CDR3 is TGCGCCAGCAGCCAAGTGTATAGCGGCGACCCCTACGAGCAGTACTTC. It yields the protein CASSQVYSGDPYEQYF.

This chain links TRBV10-3 with TRBJ1-1; D gene unclear. Trimming cost V 3 bases and J 4 bases, with 12 bases left between them. Germline CDR1 is ENHRY and CDR2 is SYGVKD. The CDR3 covers 14 residues. CDR3 nucleotides: TGTGCCATCAGTGATGAAGTCGGCGGCACTGAAGCTTTCTTT. Encoded protein: CAISDEVGGTEAFF.

The J gene is TRBJ2-5, the V gene TRBV4-2; no clear D. CDR1 and CDR2 (germline): LGHNA, YNFKEQ. The CDR3 extends over 12 amino acids. Between the trimmed V and J ends, which lost 4 bases and 5 bases, there was a span of 8 bases. CDR3 sequence reads: CASSRELETQYF. CDR3 DNA: TGTGCCAGCAGCCGCGAACTTGAGACCCAGTACTTC.

The V gene is TRBV19, the J gene TRBJ2-7; TRBD2 matches 7 bases. CDR3 length equals 14 residues. Germline CDR1 LNHDA, CDR2 SQIVND (reference sequence). J gave up 2 bases and V 5 bases, and 6 bases lay outside the gene matches. CDR3 in DNA: TGTGCCAGTAGTCCCCGGGAGGAGGCCTACGAGCAGTACTTC. Translating it yields CASSPREEAYEQYF.

V is TRBV4-2 and J is TRBJ2-7; TRBD2 matches 10 bases. Looked up from germline, CDR1 is LGHNA and CDR2 is YNFKEQ. The CDR3 covers 17 residues. Germline trimming cut 2 bases from V and 4 bases from J; bases unmatched to any gene: 11. This CDR3 is CASSQPRLGTSAYEQYF. CDR3 nucleotides: TGTGCCAGCAGCCAACCCCGGCTGGGGACTAGCGCTTACGAGCAGTACTTC.

V and J are TRBV5-1 and TRBJ1-2; TRBD1 aligns across 7 bases. This CDR3 has 15 amino acids. J was trimmed by 5 bases and V by 0 bases; bases with no gene match: 7. Germline CDR1 and CDR2: SGHRS and YFSETQ. Here the CDR3 DNA reads TGCGCCAGCAGCTTGGGACAGGGACGAACTTATGGCTACACCTTC. It specifies CASSLGQGRTYGYTF.

The gene calls are TRBV6-1 and TRBJ1-1; no clear D. Trimming took 6 bases from V and 4 from J, leaving 9 bases between them. Germline V gene sequence: CDR1 MNHNS, CDR2 SASEGT. The CDR3 sequence is 12 residues long. This CDR3 is CASRGSFTEAFF. The DNA of the CDR3 is TGTGCCAGCAGGGGGAGTTTCACTGAAGCTTTCTTT.

V gene TRBV9 combines with J gene TRBJ1-1; maybe TRBD1 (5 bases). This CDR3 is built from 13 residues. V lost 7 bases and J lost 1, with 11 bases in between. The V gene's germline CDR1 is SGDLS and CDR2 YYNGEE. The CDR3 DNA reads as TGTGCCAGCGCCGCGACAGCGAACACTGAAGCTTTCTTT. It specifies CASAATANTEAFF.

This chain joins TRBV5-1 and TRBJ2-1; 11 bases fit TRBD2. This CDR3 has 15 amino acids. CDR1 is SGHRS and CDR2 is YFSETQ in the germline V gene. J was trimmed by 7 bases and V by 0 bases; bases with no gene match: 3. CDR3 residues: CASSLGLAGRNEQFF. As DNA, the CDR3 is TGCGCCAGCAGCTTGGGACTAGCGGGACGGAATGAGCAGTTCTTC.

The chain joins TRBV6-5 to TRBJ2-6; D may be TRBD1 (6 bases). V lost 2 bases and J lost 4, with 6 bases in between. This CDR3 is 14 amino acids long. Germline CDR1 and CDR2: MNHEY and SVGAGI. In DNA, the CDR3 is TGTGCCAGCAGTTACGGGACAGGGGCCAACGTCCTGACTTTC. Translated, it gives CASSYGTGANVLTF.

The CDR3 coding sequence is TGTGCCACCGCGCCTAGCGGCACAGATACGCAGTATTTT. It specifies CATAPSGTDTQYF. V is TRBV10-3 and J is TRBJ2-3, with D possibly being TRBD2 (6 bases). Trimming removed 10 bases from V and 1 base from J, with 12 bases in between. In germline, CDR1 is ENHRY, CDR2 SYGVKD. CDR3 length: 13 amino acids.

The chain employs TRBV28 and TRBJ2-7; maybe TRBD1 (6 bases). CDR3 length equals 15 residues. Germline-derived CDR1 and CDR2 are MDHEN and SYDVKM. V dropped 9 bases and J dropped 3 bases, with 21 bases sitting between them. The CDR3 bases are TGTGCCAGTTCAGGGGCAGGGTTTTTGGGCTACGAGCAGTACTTC. It specifies CASSGAGFLGYEQYF.

Remarks on this clone: The same CDR3 also results from other DNA sequences found in this sample. The chain uses TRBV6-5 and TRBJ1-3, with no clear D. The CDR3 sequence is 11 residues long. V dropped 6 bases and J dropped 4 bases, with 4 bases sitting between them. Germline CDR1 is MNHEY and CDR2 is SVGAGI. The CDR3, as DNA: TGTGCCAGCAGCCAGGGAAACACCATATATTTT. Its protein is CASSQGNTIYF.

CDR3 DNA: TGTGCCATCAGTGAGGGAGGGGTCGCGAACACTGAAGCTTTCTTT. It yields the protein CAISEGGVANTEAFF. The rearrangement uses TRBV10-3 and TRBJ1-1; weak D call: TRBD1 (5 bases). Germline loops: CDR1 ENHRY, CDR2 SYGVKD. V lost 2 bases to trimming and J lost 1 base, with 11 bases between them. This CDR3 is 15 amino acids long.

The chain combines TRBV4-3 with TRBJ1-6; 7 nucleotides match TRBD1. The V gene end was trimmed by 3 bases and the J gene end by 7 bases; junction bases not matched to a gene: 3. CDR1 and CDR2 from the germline V gene are LGHNA and YSLEER. The CDR3 is made up of 14 amino acids. The chain's CDR3 is CASSQGTENSPLHF. DNA for the CDR3: TGCGCCAGCAGCCAGGGGACAGAGAATTCACCCCTCCACTTT.

The rearrangement links TRBV7-9 to TRBJ2-1, with D possibly matching TRBD1 (6 bases). Per germline, CDR1 SEHNR and CDR2 FQNEAQ (reference sequence). Deletions cut 4 bases from V and 7 bases from J, with 11 bases between. The CDR3 extends over 13 amino acids. CDR3 amino acids: CASSYGQPNEQFF. In DNA, the CDR3 is TGTGCCAGCAGCTACGGACAGCCAAATGAGCAGTTCTTC.

The chain recombines TRBV6-5 with TRBJ1-1; 7 bases map to TRBD1. Trimming removed 7 bases from V and 4 bases from J; junction bases left unmatched: 12. CDR3 length: 15 residues. CDR1 is MNHEY, CDR2 SVGAGI, per germline. The CDR3 sequence: CASKPPGGRSTEAFF. CDR3 DNA: TGTGCCAGCAAACCCCCAGGGGGTCGGAGCACTGAAGCTTTCTTT.

This chain uses TRBV6-5 with TRBJ1-2; TRBD1 aligns across 8 bases. The V segment lost 1 base and the J segment 5 bases; nucleotides outside the gene matches: 6. CDR1 MNHEY and CDR2 SVGAGI come from the germline V gene. The CDR3 runs to 15 residues. CDR3 in amino acids: CASSYLAGGLYGYTF. CDR3 nucleotides: TGTGCCAGCAGTTACTTGGCAGGGGGCTTGTATGGCTACACCTTC.

The chain employs TRBV19 and TRBJ1-5, with no clear D. Trimming pared 1 base from V and 7 bases from J, leaving 8 bases between. This CDR3 has 13 amino acids. The V gene's germline CDR1 is LNHDA and CDR2 SQIVND (reference sequence). This chain's CDR3 is CASSIAEEQPQHF. The CDR3 DNA reads TGTGCCAGTAGTATAGCGGAGGAGCAGCCCCAGCATTTT.

The rearrangement links TRBV9 to TRBJ1-1; D unclear. The CDR3 contains 13 residues. Germline CDR1 reads SGDLS; CDR2 reads YYNGEE. Trimming stripped 0 bases from V and 2 bases from J, with 5 bases between. The CDR3 protein is CASSVAHNTEAFF. For the CDR3, the DNA is TGTGCCAGCAGCGTAGCACACAACACTGAAGCTTTCTTT.

The table lists this clone with a count of one. The chain employs TRBV29-1 and TRBJ2-7, with 11 bases lining up with TRBD1. Germline loops: CDR1 SQVTM, CDR2 ANQGSEA. The CDR3 consists of 14 residues. Germline trimming cut 3 bases from V and 5 bases from J; bases unmatched to any gene: 6. This CDR3 reads CSVDRTGGTDEQYF. The CDR3 DNA is TGCAGCGTTGACCGGACAGGGGGCACAGACGAGCAGTACTTC.

CDR3 in amino acids: CASSSSGSGNTIYF. The CDR3 DNA is TGCGCCAGCAGCTCGAGCGGCTCTGGAAACACCATATATTTT. The chain links TRBV5-1 to TRBJ1-3; D call uncertain. Germline lookup yields CDR1 SGHRS and CDR2 YFSETQ. Trimming took 3 bases from V and 0 from J, leaving 7 bases between them. The CDR3 has 14 amino acids.

The chain recombines TRBV6-5 with TRBJ2-7; 8 nucleotides match TRBD1. The CDR3 totals 16 residues. Trimming removed 2 bases from V and 3 bases from J; junction bases left unmatched: 9. Germline CDR1 reads MNHEY; CDR2 reads SVGAGI. CDR3 nucleotide sequence: TGTGCCAGCAGTTACGGACCCGGGACAGGCCACTACGAGCAGTACTTC. Encoded protein: CASSYGPGTGHYEQYF.